The 32 T cell receptor beta chains listed next were all sequenced from one sample in a study of Graves' ophthalmopathy and Graves' hyperthyroidism. The authors amplified TCR beta CDR3 regions from RNA transcripts. Second-round multiplex PCR followed a first-round RT-PCR using HTBI primers. TCRdb re-analysed the multiplex PCR reads in MiXCR, keeping a single row per CDR3 protein. This sample has approximately 380,000 distinct CDR3 sequences, with roughly 20% found just once. Material: peripheral blood. The receptors here all came from a woman younger than 35 with stable Graves' hyperthyroidism.

This clonotype has more than one count but fewer than ten. V gene TRBV6-1 combines with J gene TRBJ1-6; 9 nucleotides match TRBD1. The germline gives CDR1 MNHNS, CDR2 SASEGT. This CDR3 comprises 18 residues. V dropped 5 bases and J dropped 8; count of bases not matched to a gene: 16. CDR3 bases: TGTGCCAGCAGTAAACCGAGGGTACAGGGGGCTTCTGATTCACCCCTCCACTTT. Protein product: CASSKPRVQGASDSPLHF.

This clonotype has a count of ten or more. V is TRBV6-1 and J is TRBJ2-5; D is possibly TRBD1 (6 bases). Germline CDR1 reads MNHNS; CDR2 reads SASEGT. CDR3 size: 13 residues. Trimming cost V 6 bases and J 5 bases, with 13 bases left between them. The chain's CDR3 is CASRDTGYETQYF. The CDR3 coding sequence is TGTGCCAGCAGAGACACAGGGTACGAGACCCAGTACTTC.

Comments on this clonotype: One junction end disagrees with the germline gene, perhaps due to a read error. V is TRBV30 and J is TRBJ1-5; 7 bases line up with TRBD1. The CDR3 covers 16 residues. Germline lookup yields CDR1 GTSNPN and CDR2 SVGIG (reference sequence). This CDR3 is CAWSLGQAGANQPLHF. The CDR3 region has the DNA TGTGCCTGGAGTCTAGGACAGGCGGGGGCCAATCAGCCCCTGCATTTT.

There are many counts of this clonotype. V and J are TRBV6-1 and TRBJ1-1; TRBD1 matches 9 bases. The trim removed 9 bases at V and 3 bases at J, leaving 5 bases unmatched. The CDR3 totals 13 residues. The germline CDR1 and CDR2 sequences are MNHNS and SASEGT. This CDR3 reads CASVGQGYTEAFF. The CDR3 DNA reads TGTGCCAGTGTCGGACAGGGGTACACTGAAGCTTTCTTT.

Of note for this clonotype: This clone may be a read error of a much larger clone one base away. V gene TRBV11-2 combines with J gene TRBJ2-7; 10 bases align to TRBD2. CDR3 size: 16 residues. The germline V gene has CDR1 SGHAT and CDR2 FQNNGV. CDR3 in DNA: TGTGTCAGCAGCTCAACGACTAGCGGGTTTTCCTACGAGCAGTACTTC. The encoded protein is CVSSSTTSGFSYEQYF.

This clonotype was seen ten or more times. This chain joins TRBV28 and TRBJ1-2, with unresolved D. The CDR3 covers 13 residues. Trimming stripped 3 bases from V and 4 bases from J, with 9 bases between. Germline V gives CDR1 MDHEN, CDR2 SYDVKM. CDR3 amino acids: CASSFGRGYGYTF. CDR3 sequence (DNA): TGTGCCAGCAGTTTTGGACGGGGCTATGGCTACACCTTC.

The chain has TRBV12-3 or TRBV12-4 and TRBJ2-5; 11 bases agree with TRBD2. J gave up 5 bases and V 2 bases, and 7 bases lay outside the gene matches. The CDR3 extends over 16 amino acids. This chain's CDR3 is CASSLLASGRSETQYF. Here the CDR3 DNA reads TGTGCCAGCAGTTTATTGGCTAGCGGGAGGTCTGAGACCCAGTACTTC.

This clonotype appeared many times. This chain links TRBV10-3 with TRBJ2-2; 8 bases agree with TRBD2. The V gene end was trimmed by 8 bases and the J gene end by 1 base; junction bases not matched to a gene: 3. The CDR3 is made up of 14 amino acids. Germline V CDR1 and CDR2: ENHRY, SYGVKD. In DNA, the CDR3 is TGTGCCATCGGGGCGGGAGGGAACACCGGGGAGCTGTTTTTT. Amino acids: CAIGAGGNTGELFF.

This clonotype was found many times. V usage is TRBV19 and J usage is TRBJ1-5; no clear D. The CDR3 is 16 residues long. V dropped 5 bases and J dropped 0 bases, with 14 bases sitting between them. Per the germline V gene, CDR1 is LNHDA and CDR2 is SQIVND (reference sequence). The CDR3 DNA sequence: TGTGCCAGTAGTGCCCGACGCCGTTATAGCAATCAGCCCCAGCATTTT. Translated, it gives CASSARRRYSNQPQHF.

This clonotype appeared many times. The rearrangement joins TRBV20-1 to TRBJ2-7, with D unresolved. The CDR3 sequence is 12 residues long. The V end was cut by 5 bases, the J end by 3 bases, with 11 bases between. The germline V gene has CDR1 DFQATT and CDR2 SNEGSKA (reference sequence). The CDR3 sequence is CSALQLDYEQYF. The DNA for the CDR3 is TGCAGTGCTCTACAATTGGACTACGAGCAGTACTTC.

A few counts support this clonotype. The chain has TRBV5-1 and TRBJ1-1, with D possibly being TRBD1 (6 bases). The CDR3 loop spans 14 amino acids. Trimming shortened V by 4 bases and J by 1 base, and 11 bases separated the two germline ends. Germline V gene sequence: CDR1 SGHRS, CDR2 YFSETQ. The chain's CDR3 is CASSHMTGNTEAFF. CDR3 DNA: TGCGCCAGCAGCCATATGACAGGGAACACTGAAGCTTTCTTT.

This clonotype has at least ten counts. The V call is TRBV30, the J call TRBJ1-5; tentative D call: TRBD1 (6 bases). Trimming left V 2 bases short and J 0 bases short, with 11 bases between. The germline V gene encodes CDR1 GTSNPN and CDR2 SVGIG (reference sequence). This CDR3 is built from 15 residues. Written as DNA, the CDR3 is TGTGCCTGGAGTATCGGGGGCAGTAGCAATCAGCCCCAGCATTTT. This codes for CAWSIGGSSNQPQHF.

This clonotype was observed at least ten times. CDR3 coding DNA: TGTGCCAGCAGTTACTTATTCGACAGGGAACCCTATGGCTACACCTTC. This gives the protein CASSYLFDREPYGYTF. The J gene is TRBJ1-2, the V gene TRBV28; 7 bases align to TRBD1. This CDR3 has 16 residues. V lost 4 bases, J lost 4 bases, and 12 bases stayed unmatched. Germline assignment: CDR1 MDHEN and CDR2 SYDVKM.

Ten or more counts support this clonotype. This chain uses TRBV20-1 with TRBJ2-7; 7 bases are shared with TRBD1. From germline, CDR1 is DFQATT and CDR2 SNEGSKA (reference sequence). V was pared by 3 bases and J by 1 base, with 12 bases of the junction left unmatched. This CDR3 comprises 16 residues. The CDR3 bases are TGCAGTGCTAGGGCTCACCGGGACAGAGAGTCCTACGAGCAGTACTTC. Its translation: CSARAHRDRESYEQYF.

There are many counts of this clonotype. The chain carries TRBV10-3 and TRBJ2-7, with 9 bases identical to TRBD2. The CDR3 is made up of 14 amino acids. The V gene's germline CDR1 is ENHRY and CDR2 SYGVKD. V gave up 3 bases and J gave up 5 bases; unmatched junction bases: 5. This chain's CDR3 is CAISELAGLNEQYF. The DNA of the CDR3 is TGTGCCATCAGTGAACTAGCGGGTCTGAACGAGCAGTACTTC.

The rearrangement links TRBV12-3 or TRBV12-4 to TRBJ1-5, with D tentatively TRBD1 (5 bases). Trimming removed 2 bases at V and 6 bases at J, with 11 bases between. There are 14 residues in the CDR3. CDR3 sequence reads: CASSLSGGSQPQHF. The CDR3 bases are TGTGCCAGCAGTTTATCGGGGGGATCTCAGCCCCAGCATTTT.

This clonotype was seen ten or more times. The chain employs TRBV20-1 and TRBJ2-7; TRBD2 matches 7 bases. The CDR3 spans 15 residues. The germline CDR1 and CDR2 sequences are DFQATT and SNEGSKA (reference sequence). V dropped 1 base and J dropped 2; count of bases not matched to a gene: 8. The CDR3 DNA reads as TGCAGTGCTAGAGGGTGGGCGGGGGAAACCTACGAGCAGTACTTC. It codes for CSARGWAGETYEQYF.

The sample holds many counts of this clonotype. This sequence joins TRBV5-1 and TRBJ2-7; 11 nucleotides match TRBD2. The CDR3 is 15 amino acids. J gave up 3 bases and V 7 bases, and 9 bases lay outside the gene matches. Germline CDR1 and CDR2: SGHRS and YFSETQ. CDR3 sequence reads: CASGEPGTSGYEQYF. The CDR3 region has the DNA TGCGCCAGCGGCGAACCCGGGACTAGCGGCTACGAGCAGTACTTC.

This clonotype was counted at least ten times. The J gene is TRBJ2-7, the V gene TRBV7-8, with 9 nucleotides matching TRBD2. CDR3 length: 17 amino acids. The junction had 13 bases not matched to a gene; V was cut back by 5 bases and J by 2 bases. Germline loops: CDR1 SGHVS, CDR2 FQNEAQ. DNA of the CDR3: TGTGCCAGCAGCGATAATATCGTCCTAGCGGGGACCTACGAGCAGTACTTC. Its protein is CASSDNIVLAGTYEQYF.

This clonotype was detected ten times or more. J is TRBJ1-5 and V is TRBV12-5; a possible D gene is TRBD1 (5 bases). Germline-derived CDR1 and CDR2 are LGHNT and FRNRAP. There are 13 residues in the CDR3. Trimming removed 1 base from V and 9 bases from J, with 10 bases in between. The CDR3 is CASGLGPQGPQHF. Written as DNA, the CDR3 is TGTGCTAGTGGTTTGGGGCCTCAGGGGCCCCAGCATTTT.

This clonotype was observed many times. This chain connects TRBV30 to TRBJ1-1; D gene unclear. V was shortened by 3 bases and J by 4 bases, with 12 bases between the two germline ends. This CDR3 region has 13 residues. From germline, CDR1 is GTSNPN and CDR2 SVGIG (reference sequence). CDR3 bases: TGTGCCTGGAGGGGGAGGGAGAGCACTGAAGCTTTCTTT. It is translated as CAWRGRESTEAFF.

The rearrangement links TRBV6-1 to TRBJ2-7, with D perhaps matching TRBD2 (6 bases). The CDR3 sequence is 15 residues long. The V gene's germline CDR1 is MNHNS and CDR2 SASEGT. Trimming stripped 6 bases from V and 4 bases from J, with 19 bases between. This chain's CDR3 is CASSPGPAGQYEQYF. The CDR3 DNA follows: TGTGCCAGCAGCCCCGGCCCCGCGGGGCAATACGAGCAGTACTTC.

This clonotype was counted a few times. This chain connects TRBV11-2 to TRBJ1-4, with TRBD1 as a possible D gene (5 bases). From germline, CDR1 is SGHAT and CDR2 FQNNGV. The CDR3 loop spans 13 amino acids. V dropped 3 bases and J dropped 10 bases, with 12 bases sitting between them. CDR3 nucleotides: TGTGCCAGCAGCTTTTTCGCAGGGACAAAACTGTTTTTT. Translated, it gives CASSFFAGTKLFF.

This clonotype occurred many times. The genes are TRBV28 and TRBJ2-4; no firm D call. The CDR3 loop spans 15 amino acids. V shed 1 base and J shed 3 bases, with 10 bases lying between them. The germline CDR1 and CDR2 sequences are MDHEN and SYDVKM. As DNA, the CDR3 is TGTGCCAGCAGTTTATACAGTCTCGGCAAAAACATTCAGTACTTC. This translates into CASSLYSLGKNIQYF.

This clonotype was recorded at least ten times. This chain connects TRBV29-1 to TRBJ1-2, with D hard to call. CDR1 is SQVTM and CDR2 is ANQGSEA in the germline V gene. Trimming pared 6 bases from V and 1 base from J, leaving 9 bases between. The CDR3 consists of 12 residues. CDR3 nucleotide sequence: TGCAGCGTGGGCCAGAGTAACTATGGCTACACCTTC. This translates into CSVGQSNYGYTF.

This clonotype was recorded at least ten times. This rearrangement joins TRBV5-4 to TRBJ1-3; the D is unclear. The V gene's germline CDR1 is SGHNT and CDR2 YYREEE (reference sequence). CDR3 length: 16 residues. Trimming stripped 0 bases from V and 0 bases from J, with 10 bases between. The CDR3: CASSLGLSNSGNTIYF. As DNA, the CDR3 is TGTGCCAGCAGCTTGGGTCTCTCTAACTCTGGAAACACCATATATTTT.

The chain employs TRBV6-5 and TRBJ1-5; D gene uncertain. Between the trimmed V and J ends, which lost 2 bases and 5 bases, there was a span of 7 bases. The CDR3 consists of 13 residues. Germline assignment: CDR1 MNHEY and CDR2 SVGAGI. The CDR3 reads CASSYTGDQPQHF. The CDR3 region has the DNA TGTGCCAGCAGTTACACGGGAGATCAGCCCCAGCATTTT.

This clonotype was seen repeatedly, ten times or more. CDR3 sequence reads: CASTQPRIEAFF. The CDR3 DNA is TGTGCCAGCACCCAGCCCAGAATTGAAGCTTTCTTT. This chain links TRBV28 with TRBJ1-1; D gene unclear. V was cut by 7 bases and J by 7 bases, with 13 bases left in between. Looked up from germline, CDR1 is MDHEN and CDR2 is SYDVKM. The CDR3 contains 12 residues. Filled out from reference TRBV28 and TRBJ1-1, the complete variable domain reads DVKVTQSSRYLVKRTGEKVFLECVQDMDHENMFWYRQDPGLGLRLIYFSYDVKMKEKGDIPEGYSVSREKKERFSLILESASTNQTSMYLCASTQPRIEAFFGQGTRLTVV.

This clonotype occurred many times. The J gene is TRBJ1-1, the V gene TRBV28; D call uncertain. CDR1 is MDHEN, CDR2 SYDVKM, per germline. There are 14 residues in the CDR3. Trimming stripped 2 bases from V and 1 base from J, with 8 bases between. This CDR3 is CASSLEEKNTEAFF. CDR3 in DNA: TGTGCCAGCAGTTTAGAGGAAAAGAACACTGAAGCTTTCTTT.

This clonotype was observed many times. The chain is built from TRBV15 and TRBJ2-7, with D possibly being TRBD1 or TRBD2 (6 bases each). This CDR3 is built from 16 residues. Trimming left V 0 bases short and J 2 bases short, with 14 bases between. Germline lookup yields CDR1 LNHNV and CDR2 YYDKDF (reference sequence). CDR3: CATSRDRGVAPYEQYF. The CDR3 DNA sequence: TGTGCCACCAGCAGAGATAGGGGGGTGGCCCCCTACGAGCAGTACTTC.

The table lists this clonotype with many counts. The chain recombines TRBV19 with TRBJ2-2; D not resolved. CDR3 length: 14 amino acids. The V gene's germline CDR1 is LNHDA and CDR2 SQIVND (reference sequence). Trimming shortened V by 7 bases and J by 2 bases, and 11 bases separated the two germline ends. The CDR3 DNA reads TGTGCCAGTATCCGCTCCTCAAACACCGGGGAGCTGTTTTTT. Translation: CASIRSSNTGELFF.

This sequence joins TRBV6-5 and TRBJ1-3; no firm D call. The germline V gene has CDR1 MNHEY and CDR2 SVGAGI. The CDR3 contains 13 residues. V lost 4 bases to trimming and J lost 7 bases, with 11 bases between them. CDR3 residues: CASSLGQVNTIYF. The CDR3 bases are TGTGCCAGCAGTTTGGGTCAGGTGAACACCATATATTTT.